This TCR beta chain was sequenced in a study of blood T cells in healthy people across ages. Findings and limits, study-wide: A strong correlation was found between TCR beta diversity and the percentage of naive T cells. Both higher diversity and more naive CD4+ cells marked long-lived donors when set against aged donors.

Primed by a sample-barcoded 5' primer and a J-beta primer mix, a second PCR proceeded for 7 to 11 cycles. TCRdb ran MiXCR on the 5' RACE reads and lists one entry per CDR3 protein. The table shows roughly 800,000 distinct CDR3 sequences, with roughly 50% occurring only once. This clonotype was detected only once. Its matching antigen is unknown. Germline V gene lookup returns CDR1 MNHEY and CDR2 SVGAGI. The V and J ends lost 1 base and 1 base respectively, with 10 bases between them. CDR3 size: 15 residues. The receptor's source is a man aged 80 or over in good health. This sequence joins TRBV6-5 and TRBJ1-1, with D possibly TRBD1 on 5 matching bases. Sequencing was carried out using blood. CDR3 protein: CASSYFGGANTEAFF. CDR3 in DNA: TGTGCCAGCAGTTACTTCGGGGGTGCGAACACTGAAGCTTTCTTT.